The T cell receptor (beta chain) under discussion was sequenced for a study of blood T cell repertoires in COVID-19. Some clones are missing from TCRdb's copy, which holds only in-frame ones; the method was immunoSEQ multiplex PCR. The sample records under 130,000 clones, 85% being singletons. Trimming left V 1 base short and J 0 bases short, with 9 bases between. The germline V gene has CDR1 MGHRA and CDR2 YSYEKL. CDR3 length: 15 amino acids. Source material: peripheral blood. The V call is TRBV4-1, the J call TRBJ1-1; a possible D gene is TRBD1 (5 bases). The sequence derives from a man in his fifties or sixties with acute or convalescent COVID-19. CDR3 amino acids: CASSQAGGVNTEAFF. The CDR3 DNA sequence: TGCGCCAGCAGCCAAGCCGGGGGGGTGAACACTGAAGCTTTCTTT.